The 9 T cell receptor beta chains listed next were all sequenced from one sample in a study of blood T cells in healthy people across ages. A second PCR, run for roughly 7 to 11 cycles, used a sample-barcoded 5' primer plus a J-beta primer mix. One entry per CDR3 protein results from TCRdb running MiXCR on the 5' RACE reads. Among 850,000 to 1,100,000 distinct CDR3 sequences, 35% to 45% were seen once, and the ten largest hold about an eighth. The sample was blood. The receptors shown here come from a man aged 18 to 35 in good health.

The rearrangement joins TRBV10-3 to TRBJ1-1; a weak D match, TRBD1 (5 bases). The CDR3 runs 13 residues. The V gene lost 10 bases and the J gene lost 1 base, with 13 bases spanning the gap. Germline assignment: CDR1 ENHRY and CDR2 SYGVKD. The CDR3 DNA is TGTGCCACCAGAGCAGGGCAGAACACTGAAGCTTTCTTT. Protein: CATRAGQNTEAFF.

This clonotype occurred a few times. The DNA for the CDR3 is TGTGCCACCAGCAGAGTGGCAGGGGACGACGAGCAGTACTTC. Translating it yields CATSRVAGDDEQYF. V usage is TRBV15 and J usage is TRBJ2-5; tentative D call: TRBD1 (6 bases). The DNA end is more similar to TRBJ2-7, so the J call may be wrong. From germline, CDR1 is LNHNV and CDR2 YYDKDF (reference sequence). CDR3 length: 14 amino acids.

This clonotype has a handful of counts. The CDR3 loop reads CSARDRPRGRPSYEQYF. The CDR3, as DNA: TGCAGTGCTAGAGATCGCCCGAGGGGCAGGCCATCCTACGAGCAGTACTTC. This chain connects TRBV20-1 to TRBJ2-7; perhaps D is TRBD1 or TRBD2 (5 bases each). The germline V gene has CDR1 DFQATT and CDR2 SNEGSKA (reference sequence). The CDR3 totals 17 residues. V was pared by 0 bases and J by 1 base, with 19 bases between.

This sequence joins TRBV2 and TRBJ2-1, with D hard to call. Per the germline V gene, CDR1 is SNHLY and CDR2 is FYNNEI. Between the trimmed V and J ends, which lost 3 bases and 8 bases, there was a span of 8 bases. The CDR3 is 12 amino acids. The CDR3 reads CASSDSNDEQFF. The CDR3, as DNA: TGTGCCAGCAGTGACAGCAACGATGAGCAGTTCTTC.

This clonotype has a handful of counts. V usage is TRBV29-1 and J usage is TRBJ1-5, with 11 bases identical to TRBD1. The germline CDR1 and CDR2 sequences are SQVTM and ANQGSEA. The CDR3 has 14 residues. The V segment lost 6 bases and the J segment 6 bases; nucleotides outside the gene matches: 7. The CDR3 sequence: CSVSGQGVGQPQHF. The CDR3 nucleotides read TGCAGCGTCTCGGGACAGGGGGTCGGTCAGCCCCAGCATTTT.

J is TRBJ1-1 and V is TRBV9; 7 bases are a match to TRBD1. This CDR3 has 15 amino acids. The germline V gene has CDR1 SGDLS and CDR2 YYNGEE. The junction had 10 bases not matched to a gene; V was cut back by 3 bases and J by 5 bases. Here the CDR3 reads CASSARGGAGTEAFF. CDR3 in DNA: TGTGCCAGCAGCGCACGAGGGGGCGCGGGGACTGAAGCTTTCTTT.

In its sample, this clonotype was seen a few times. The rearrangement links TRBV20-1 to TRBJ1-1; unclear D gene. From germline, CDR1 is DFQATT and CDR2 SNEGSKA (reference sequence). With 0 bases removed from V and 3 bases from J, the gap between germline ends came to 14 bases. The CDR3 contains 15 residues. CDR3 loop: CSARDLRVADTEAFF. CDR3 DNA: TGCAGTGCTAGAGATCTCCGGGTAGCGGACACTGAAGCTTTCTTT.

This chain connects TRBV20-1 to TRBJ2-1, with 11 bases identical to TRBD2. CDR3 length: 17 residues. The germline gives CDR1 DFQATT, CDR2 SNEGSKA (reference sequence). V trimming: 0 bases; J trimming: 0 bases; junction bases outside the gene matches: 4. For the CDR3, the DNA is TGCAGTGCTAGAGAACCCACTAGCGGGGGCTCCTACAATGAGCAGTTCTTC. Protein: CSAREPTSGGSYNEQFF.

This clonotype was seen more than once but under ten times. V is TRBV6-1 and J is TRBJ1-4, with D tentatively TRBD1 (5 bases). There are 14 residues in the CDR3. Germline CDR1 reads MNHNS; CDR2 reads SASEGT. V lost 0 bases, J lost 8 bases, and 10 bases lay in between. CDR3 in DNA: TGTGCCAGCAGTGAAGCGTGGGGGGAGGAAAAACTGTTTTTT. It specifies CASSEAWGEEKLFF.